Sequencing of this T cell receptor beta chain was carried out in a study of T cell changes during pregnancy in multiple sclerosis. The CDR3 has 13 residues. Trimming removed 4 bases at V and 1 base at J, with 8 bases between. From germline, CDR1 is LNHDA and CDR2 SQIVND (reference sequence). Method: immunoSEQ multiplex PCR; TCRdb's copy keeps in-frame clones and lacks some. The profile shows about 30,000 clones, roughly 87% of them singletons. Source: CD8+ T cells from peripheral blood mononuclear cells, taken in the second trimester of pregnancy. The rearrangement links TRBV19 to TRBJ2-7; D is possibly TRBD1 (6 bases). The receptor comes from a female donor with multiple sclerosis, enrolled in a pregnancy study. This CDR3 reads CASSRTESYEQYF. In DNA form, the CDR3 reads TGTGCCAGTAGTAGGACAGAGTCCTACGAGCAGTACTTC.